The 14 T cell receptor beta chains reported below all come from one sample, sequenced in a study of control samples from healthy donors and cancer patients. TCRdb keeps only in-frame clones here, not all; method: immunoSEQ multiplex PCR. The profile shows 150,000 to 200,000 clones, approximately 90% of them singletons. The specimen was blood. These receptors were obtained from a woman aged 30 to 39 in good health.

The chain links TRBV12-3 or TRBV12-4 to TRBJ2-3; 7 bases match TRBD2. The trim removed 8 bases at V and 2 bases at J, leaving 4 bases unmatched. The CDR3 contains 13 residues. CDR3 in DNA: TGTGCCAGCTTAACTAGCGTCACAGATACGCAGTATTTT. It specifies CASLTSVTDTQYF.

This clone has a single count. The rearrangement links TRBV2 to TRBJ2-5; D possibly corresponds to TRBD2 (6 bases). The germline V gene has CDR1 SNHLY and CDR2 FYNNEI. CDR3 size: 13 residues. Trimming shortened V by 3 bases and J by 5 bases, and 10 bases separated the two germline ends. CDR3 loop: CASSEEGWETQYF. The CDR3 region has the DNA TGTGCCAGCAGTGAGGAGGGGTGGGAGACCCAGTACTTC.

CDR3 amino acids: CASSQAGGSYNEQFF. The CDR3 DNA reads as TGCGCCAGCAGCCAAGCAGGGGGTTCCTACAATGAGCAGTTCTTC. V usage is TRBV4-1 and J usage is TRBJ2-1; 7 nucleotides match TRBD1. After removal of 1 base from V and 1 base from J, the junction contained 1 base not matched to a gene. The CDR3 loop spans 15 amino acids. CDR1 and CDR2 (germline): MGHRA, YSYEKL.

This chain joins TRBV15 and TRBJ2-1, with TRBD2 matching 8 bases. The germline V gene has CDR1 LNHNV and CDR2 YYDKDF (reference sequence). J lost 1 base, V lost 7 bases, and 6 bases had no gene match. This CDR3 is 15 amino acids long. The CDR3 DNA reads as TGTGCCACCAACCGGGGGGGGAGTTCCTACAATGAGCAGTTCTTC. This sequence encodes CATNRGGSSYNEQFF.

The DNA of the CDR3 is TGTGCCAGCAGTGCTTTCTTTGACTACGAGCAGTACTTC. It is translated as CASSAFFDYEQYF. J is TRBJ2-7 and V is TRBV25-1; the D is unclear. This CDR3 region has 13 residues. Germline CDR1 MGHDK, CDR2 SYGVNS. The V and J ends lost 4 bases and 3 bases respectively, with 10 bases between them.

This chain uses TRBV5-6 with TRBJ2-7, with D hard to call. Germline V gene lookup returns CDR1 SGHDT and CDR2 YYEEEE. This CDR3 is built from 14 residues. Trimming pared 1 base from V and 7 bases from J, leaving 15 bases between. The CDR3 bases are TGTGCCAGCAGCTTGTTTCCAGTCCCGCATGAGCAGTACTTC. Its translation is CASSLFPVPHEQYF.

V is TRBV10-3 and J is TRBJ1-1, with D uncertain. The CDR3 is made up of 13 amino acids. The V end was cut by 11 bases, the J end by 6 bases, with 19 bases between. The germline gives CDR1 ENHRY, CDR2 SYGVKD. CDR3 sequence reads: CASRLMTQAEAFF. The CDR3, as DNA: TGTGCCTCCAGGTTAATGACCCAGGCTGAAGCTTTCTTT.

CDR3 DNA: TGTGCCAGCAGTCCCCGGACAGGGGTAACCTACGAGCAGTACTTC. Its translation: CASSPRTGVTYEQYF. The V gene is TRBV27, the J gene TRBJ2-7; 9 bases are shared with TRBD1. The CDR3 length is 15 residues. From germline, CDR1 is MNHEY and CDR2 SMNVEV (reference sequence). After removal of 5 bases from V and 2 bases from J, the junction contained 7 bases not matched to a gene.

DNA for the CDR3: TGTGCCAGCAGTGATGCCGGGACAGAAGCTTTCTTT. Translated: CASSDAGTEAFF. The V gene is TRBV12-3 or TRBV12-4, the J gene TRBJ1-1; possibly TRBD1 for D (6 bases). Between the trimmed V and J ends, which lost 5 bases and 8 bases, there was a span of 12 bases. The CDR3 is 12 residues long.

The chain carries TRBV27 and TRBJ2-1; 7 bases are a match to TRBD2. The trim removed 1 base at V and 0 bases at J, leaving 12 bases unmatched. CDR1 and CDR2 from the germline V gene are MNHEY and SMNVEV (reference sequence). The CDR3 runs to 19 residues. As DNA, the CDR3 is TGTGCCAGCAGTTTATGGGGGAATCCTAGCGGTGGCTCCTACAATGAGCAGTTCTTC. Its translation: CASSLWGNPSGGSYNEQFF.

This chain uses TRBV28 with TRBJ1-4; D perhaps matches TRBD1 (6 bases). This CDR3 is 14 amino acids long. The V end lost 5 bases, the J end lost 3 bases, and 10 bases lay between the germline ends. Germline V CDR1 and CDR2: MDHEN, SYDVKM. The CDR3 region has the DNA TGTGCCAGCAGTGGAGGGGGGGCTAATGAAAAACTGTTTTTT. Translating it yields CASSGGGANEKLFF.

The CDR3 DNA is TGTGCCAGCAGTTTGGGGCCTAGGAGGACAGGGCGTGAAAAACTGTTTTTT. This gives the protein CASSLGPRRTGREKLFF. V gene TRBV28 combines with J gene TRBJ1-4; 8 nucleotides line up with TRBD1. CDR3 length: 17 residues. CDR1 and CDR2 (germline): MDHEN, SYDVKM. Unmatched junction bases numbered 13, after V lost 3 bases and J lost 7 bases.

The count of this clone is one. The rearrangement uses TRBV7-2 and TRBJ2-4, with D tentatively TRBD1 (5 bases). V shed 6 bases and J shed 4 bases, with 16 bases lying between them. CDR1 and CDR2 (germline): SGHTA, FQGNSA. The CDR3 is 15 amino acids. CDR3 residues: CASSGATRQKNIQYF. CDR3 in DNA: TGTGCCAGCAGTGGGGCCACCAGACAGAAAAACATTCAGTACTTC.

J is TRBJ2-7 and V is TRBV5-1; D might be TRBD1 (6 bases). V was pared by 7 bases and J by 0 bases, with 14 bases between. Germline V gene lookup returns CDR1 SGHRS and CDR2 YFSETQ. The CDR3 totals 14 residues. The CDR3 bases are TGCGCCAGCTTTGGGCAGGGGAGCTCCTACGAGCAGTACTTC. Protein sequence: CASFGQGSSYEQYF. The full variable domain, in which reference TRBV5-1 and TRBJ2-7 provide the parts outside the CDR3, is KAGVTQTPRYLIKTRGQQVTLSCSPISGHRSVSWYQQTPGQGLQFLFEYFSETQRNKGNFPGRFSGRQFSNSRSEMNVSTLELGDSALYLCASFGQGSSYEQYFGPGTRLTVT.